The clone carrying this T cell receptor beta chain was recorded a few times. These data belong to a study of blood T cells in healthy people across ages. The CDR3 contains 20 residues. Then a second PCR, running roughly 7 to 11 cycles, was carried out with a sample-barcoded 5' primer and a J-beta primer mix. MiXCR, applied by TCRdb to the 5' RACE reads, yields one record per CDR3 protein. The repertoire consists of 1.6 million or so distinct CDR3 sequences, with 30% to 40% occurring once and the leading ten covering roughly 12%. J is TRBJ2-3 and V is TRBV21-1; TRBD1, as called in the table, went unchecked against the DNA. TRBV21-1 is flagged as a pseudogene. What was sequenced was blood. The receptor comes from a woman in her 30s in good health. This CDR3 is CASPATARGLAYTSTDTQYF. As DNA, the CDR3 is TGTGCCAGCCCTGCAACAGCCAGGGGGCTAGCATATACTAGCACAGATACGCAGTATTTT.